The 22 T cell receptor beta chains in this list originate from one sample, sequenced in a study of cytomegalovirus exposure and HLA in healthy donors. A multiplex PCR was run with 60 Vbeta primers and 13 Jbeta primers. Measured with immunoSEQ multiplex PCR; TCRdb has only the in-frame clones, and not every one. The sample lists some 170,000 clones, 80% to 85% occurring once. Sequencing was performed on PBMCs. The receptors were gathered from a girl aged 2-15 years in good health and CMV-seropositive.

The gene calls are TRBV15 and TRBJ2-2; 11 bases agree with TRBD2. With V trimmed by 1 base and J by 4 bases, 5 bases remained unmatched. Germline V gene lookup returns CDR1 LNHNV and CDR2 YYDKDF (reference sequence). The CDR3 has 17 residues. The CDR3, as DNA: TGTGCCACCAGCAGAGTAGCGGGAGGGCCTAGCACCGGGGAGCTGTTTTTT. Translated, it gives CATSRVAGGPSTGELFF.

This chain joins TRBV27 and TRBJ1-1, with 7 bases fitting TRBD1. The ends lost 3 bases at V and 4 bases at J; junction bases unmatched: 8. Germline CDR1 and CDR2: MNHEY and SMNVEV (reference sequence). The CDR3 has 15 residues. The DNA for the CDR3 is TGTGCCAGCAGTTTGACAGGGATGGCTATCACTGAAGCTTTCTTT. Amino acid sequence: CASSLTGMAITEAFF.

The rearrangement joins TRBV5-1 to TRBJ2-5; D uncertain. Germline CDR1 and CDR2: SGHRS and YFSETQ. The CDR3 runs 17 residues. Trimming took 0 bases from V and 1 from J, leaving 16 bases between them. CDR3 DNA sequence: TGCGCCAGCAGCTTGGCACTGCGGAGTGGCTTCCAAGAGACCCAGTACTTC. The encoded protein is CASSLALRSGFQETQYF. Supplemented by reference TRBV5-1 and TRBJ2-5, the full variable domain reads KAGVTQTPRYLIKTRGQQVTLSCSPISGHRSVSWYQQTPGQGLQFLFEYFSETQRNKGNFPGRFSGRQFSNSRSEMNVSTLELGDSALYLCASSLALRSGFQETQYFGPGTRLLVL.

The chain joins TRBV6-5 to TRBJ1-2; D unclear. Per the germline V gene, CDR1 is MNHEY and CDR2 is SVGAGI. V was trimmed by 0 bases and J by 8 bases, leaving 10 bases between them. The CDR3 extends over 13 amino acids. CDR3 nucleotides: TGTGCCAGCAGTTACTCGAGTTCTCCCGGCTACACCTTC. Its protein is CASSYSSSPGYTF.

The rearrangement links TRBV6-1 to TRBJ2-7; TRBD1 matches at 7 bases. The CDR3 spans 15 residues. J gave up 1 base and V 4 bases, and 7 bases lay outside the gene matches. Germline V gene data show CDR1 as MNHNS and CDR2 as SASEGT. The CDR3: CASSGGTGASYEQYF. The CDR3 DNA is TGTGCCAGCAGTGGGGGAACAGGGGCTTCCTACGAGCAGTACTTC.

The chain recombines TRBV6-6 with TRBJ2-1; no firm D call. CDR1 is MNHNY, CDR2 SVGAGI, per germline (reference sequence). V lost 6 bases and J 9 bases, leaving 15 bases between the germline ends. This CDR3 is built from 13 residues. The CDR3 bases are TGTGCCAGCAGGACTTCGCTTACCACTGAGCAGTTCTTC. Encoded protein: CASRTSLTTEQFF.

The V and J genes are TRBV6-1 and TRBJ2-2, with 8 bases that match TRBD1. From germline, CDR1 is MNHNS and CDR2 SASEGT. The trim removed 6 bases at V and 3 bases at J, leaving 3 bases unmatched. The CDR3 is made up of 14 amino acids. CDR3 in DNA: TGTGCCAGCAGCCGACAGGGGTACACCGGGGAGCTGTTTTTT. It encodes CASSRQGYTGELFF.

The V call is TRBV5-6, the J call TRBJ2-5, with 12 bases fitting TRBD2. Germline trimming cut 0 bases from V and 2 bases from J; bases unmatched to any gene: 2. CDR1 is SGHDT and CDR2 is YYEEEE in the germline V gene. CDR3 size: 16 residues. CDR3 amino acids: CASSLGLAGVQETQYF. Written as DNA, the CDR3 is TGTGCCAGCAGCTTGGGACTAGCGGGAGTACAAGAGACCCAGTACTTC.

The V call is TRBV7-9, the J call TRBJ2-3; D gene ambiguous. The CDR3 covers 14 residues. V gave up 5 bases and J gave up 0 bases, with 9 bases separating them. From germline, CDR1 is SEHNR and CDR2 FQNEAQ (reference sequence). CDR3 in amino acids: CASSLSTSTDTQYF. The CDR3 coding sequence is TGTGCCAGCAGCCTAAGCACTAGCACAGATACGCAGTATTTT. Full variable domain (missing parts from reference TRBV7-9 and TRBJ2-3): DTGVSQNPRHKITKRGQNVTFRCDPISEHNRLYWYRQTLGQGPEFLTYFQNEAQLEKSRLLSDRFSAERPKGSFSTLEIQRTEQGDSAMYLCASSLSTSTDTQYFGPGTRLTVL.

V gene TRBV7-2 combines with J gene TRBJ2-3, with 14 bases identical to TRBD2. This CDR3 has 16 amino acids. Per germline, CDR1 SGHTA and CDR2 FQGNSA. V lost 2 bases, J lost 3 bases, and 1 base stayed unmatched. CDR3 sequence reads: CASSLRTSGRTDTQYF. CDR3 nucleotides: TGTGCCAGCAGCTTACGGACTAGCGGGAGGACAGATACGCAGTATTTT. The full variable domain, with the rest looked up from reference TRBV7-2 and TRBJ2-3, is GAGVSQSPSNKVTEKGKDVELRCDPISGHTALYWYRQSLGQGLEFLIYFQGNSAPDKSGLPSDRFSAERTGGSVSTLTIQRTQQEDSAVYLCASSLRTSGRTDTQYFGPGTRLTVL.

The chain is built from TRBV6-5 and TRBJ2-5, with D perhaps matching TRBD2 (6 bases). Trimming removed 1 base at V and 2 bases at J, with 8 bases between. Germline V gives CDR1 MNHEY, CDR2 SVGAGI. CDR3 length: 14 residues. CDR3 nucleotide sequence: TGTGCCAGCAGTTACTTAGCGGAGCAAGAGACCCAGTACTTC. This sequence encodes CASSYLAEQETQYF.

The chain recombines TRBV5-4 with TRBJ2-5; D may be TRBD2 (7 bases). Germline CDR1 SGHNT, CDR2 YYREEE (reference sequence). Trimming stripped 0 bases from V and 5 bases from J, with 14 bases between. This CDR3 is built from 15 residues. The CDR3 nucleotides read TGTGCCAGCAGCTTGGCCTTTGGGGGGGCGGAGACCCAGTACTTC. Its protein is CASSLAFGGAETQYF. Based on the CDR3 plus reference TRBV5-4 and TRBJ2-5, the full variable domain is ETGVTQSPTHLIKTRGQQVTLRCSSQSGHNTVSWYQQALGQGPQFIFQYYREEENGRGNFPPRFSGLQFPNYSSELNVNALELDDSALYLCASSLAFGGAETQYFGPGTRLLVL.

CDR3 nucleotides: TGCGCCAGCAGCTCAACAGGGGACAGCAATCAGCCCCAGCATTTT. Translated: CASSSTGDSNQPQHF. This chain connects TRBV5-1 to TRBJ1-5, with 7 bases matching TRBD1. The CDR3 is 15 residues long. With V trimmed by 3 bases and J by 1 base, 4 bases remained unmatched. The germline CDR1 and CDR2 sequences are SGHRS and YFSETQ.

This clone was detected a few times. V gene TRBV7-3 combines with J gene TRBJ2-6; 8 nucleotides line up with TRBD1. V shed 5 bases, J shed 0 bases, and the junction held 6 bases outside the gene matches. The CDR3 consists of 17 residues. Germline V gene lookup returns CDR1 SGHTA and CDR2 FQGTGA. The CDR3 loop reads CASSPDREYSGANVLTF. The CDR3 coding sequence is TGTGCCAGCAGCCCGGACAGGGAATACTCTGGGGCCAACGTCCTGACTTTC.

CDR3 protein: CASSQIGLGDTQYF. The CDR3 bases are TGCGCCAGCAGCCAGATCGGACTGGGAGATACGCAGTATTTT. The chain uses TRBV4-1 and TRBJ2-3, with D possibly being TRBD2 (5 bases). V lost 3 bases to trimming and J lost 5 bases, with 12 bases between them. This CDR3 contains 14 residues. Germline V gene sequence: CDR1 MGHRA, CDR2 YSYEKL.

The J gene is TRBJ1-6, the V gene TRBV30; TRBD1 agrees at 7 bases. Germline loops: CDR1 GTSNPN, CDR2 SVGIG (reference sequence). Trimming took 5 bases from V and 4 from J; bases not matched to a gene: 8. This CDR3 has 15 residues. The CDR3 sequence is CAWHRGDPYNSPLHF. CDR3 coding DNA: TGTGCCTGGCACAGGGGCGATCCTTATAATTCACCCCTCCACTTT.

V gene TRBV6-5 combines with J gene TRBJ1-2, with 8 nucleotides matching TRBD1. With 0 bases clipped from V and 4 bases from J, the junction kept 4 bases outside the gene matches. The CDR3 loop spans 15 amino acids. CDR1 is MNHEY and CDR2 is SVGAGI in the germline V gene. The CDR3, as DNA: TGTGCCAGCAGTTACTCAAGGACAGGGCCCTATGGCTACACCTTC. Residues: CASSYSRTGPYGYTF.

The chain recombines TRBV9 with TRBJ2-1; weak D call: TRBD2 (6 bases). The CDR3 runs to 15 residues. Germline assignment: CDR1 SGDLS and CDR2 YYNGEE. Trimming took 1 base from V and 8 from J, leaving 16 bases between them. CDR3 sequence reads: CASSVSFGRGYEQFF. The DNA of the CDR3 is TGTGCCAGCAGCGTAAGCTTCGGGAGAGGTTATGAGCAGTTCTTC.

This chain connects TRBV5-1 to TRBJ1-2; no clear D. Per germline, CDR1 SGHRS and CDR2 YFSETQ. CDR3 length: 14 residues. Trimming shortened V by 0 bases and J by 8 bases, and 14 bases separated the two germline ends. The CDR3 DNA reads TGCGCCAGCAGCTTGGCCTTACTGGAGGACGGCTACACCTTC. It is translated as CASSLALLEDGYTF. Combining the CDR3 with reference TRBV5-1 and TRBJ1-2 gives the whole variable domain KAGVTQTPRYLIKTRGQQVTLSCSPISGHRSVSWYQQTPGQGLQFLFEYFSETQRNKGNFPGRFSGRQFSNSRSEMNVSTLELGDSALYLCASSLALLEDGYTFGSGTRLTVV.

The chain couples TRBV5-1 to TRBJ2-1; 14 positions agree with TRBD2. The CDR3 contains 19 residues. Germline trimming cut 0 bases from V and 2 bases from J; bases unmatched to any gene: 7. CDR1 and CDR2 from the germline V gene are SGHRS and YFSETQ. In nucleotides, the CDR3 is TGCGCCAGCAGCTTGGACGGGACTAGCGGGAGTCTAACCTACAATGAGCAGTTCTTC. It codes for CASSLDGTSGSLTYNEQFF.

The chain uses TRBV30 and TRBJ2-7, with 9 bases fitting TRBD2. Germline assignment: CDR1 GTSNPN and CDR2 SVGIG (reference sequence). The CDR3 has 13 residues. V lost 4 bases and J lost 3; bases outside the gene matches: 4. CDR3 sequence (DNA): TGTGCCTGGAAAGGCGGGAGGGGCTACGAGCAGTACTTC. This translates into CAWKGGRGYEQYF.

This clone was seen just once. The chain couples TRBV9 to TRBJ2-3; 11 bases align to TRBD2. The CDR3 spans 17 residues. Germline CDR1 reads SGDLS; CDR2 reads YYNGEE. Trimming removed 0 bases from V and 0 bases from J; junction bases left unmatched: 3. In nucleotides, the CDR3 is TGTGCCAGCAGCGTAGGGGGACTAGCGGATAGCACAGATACGCAGTATTTT. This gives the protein CASSVGGLADSTDTQYF.